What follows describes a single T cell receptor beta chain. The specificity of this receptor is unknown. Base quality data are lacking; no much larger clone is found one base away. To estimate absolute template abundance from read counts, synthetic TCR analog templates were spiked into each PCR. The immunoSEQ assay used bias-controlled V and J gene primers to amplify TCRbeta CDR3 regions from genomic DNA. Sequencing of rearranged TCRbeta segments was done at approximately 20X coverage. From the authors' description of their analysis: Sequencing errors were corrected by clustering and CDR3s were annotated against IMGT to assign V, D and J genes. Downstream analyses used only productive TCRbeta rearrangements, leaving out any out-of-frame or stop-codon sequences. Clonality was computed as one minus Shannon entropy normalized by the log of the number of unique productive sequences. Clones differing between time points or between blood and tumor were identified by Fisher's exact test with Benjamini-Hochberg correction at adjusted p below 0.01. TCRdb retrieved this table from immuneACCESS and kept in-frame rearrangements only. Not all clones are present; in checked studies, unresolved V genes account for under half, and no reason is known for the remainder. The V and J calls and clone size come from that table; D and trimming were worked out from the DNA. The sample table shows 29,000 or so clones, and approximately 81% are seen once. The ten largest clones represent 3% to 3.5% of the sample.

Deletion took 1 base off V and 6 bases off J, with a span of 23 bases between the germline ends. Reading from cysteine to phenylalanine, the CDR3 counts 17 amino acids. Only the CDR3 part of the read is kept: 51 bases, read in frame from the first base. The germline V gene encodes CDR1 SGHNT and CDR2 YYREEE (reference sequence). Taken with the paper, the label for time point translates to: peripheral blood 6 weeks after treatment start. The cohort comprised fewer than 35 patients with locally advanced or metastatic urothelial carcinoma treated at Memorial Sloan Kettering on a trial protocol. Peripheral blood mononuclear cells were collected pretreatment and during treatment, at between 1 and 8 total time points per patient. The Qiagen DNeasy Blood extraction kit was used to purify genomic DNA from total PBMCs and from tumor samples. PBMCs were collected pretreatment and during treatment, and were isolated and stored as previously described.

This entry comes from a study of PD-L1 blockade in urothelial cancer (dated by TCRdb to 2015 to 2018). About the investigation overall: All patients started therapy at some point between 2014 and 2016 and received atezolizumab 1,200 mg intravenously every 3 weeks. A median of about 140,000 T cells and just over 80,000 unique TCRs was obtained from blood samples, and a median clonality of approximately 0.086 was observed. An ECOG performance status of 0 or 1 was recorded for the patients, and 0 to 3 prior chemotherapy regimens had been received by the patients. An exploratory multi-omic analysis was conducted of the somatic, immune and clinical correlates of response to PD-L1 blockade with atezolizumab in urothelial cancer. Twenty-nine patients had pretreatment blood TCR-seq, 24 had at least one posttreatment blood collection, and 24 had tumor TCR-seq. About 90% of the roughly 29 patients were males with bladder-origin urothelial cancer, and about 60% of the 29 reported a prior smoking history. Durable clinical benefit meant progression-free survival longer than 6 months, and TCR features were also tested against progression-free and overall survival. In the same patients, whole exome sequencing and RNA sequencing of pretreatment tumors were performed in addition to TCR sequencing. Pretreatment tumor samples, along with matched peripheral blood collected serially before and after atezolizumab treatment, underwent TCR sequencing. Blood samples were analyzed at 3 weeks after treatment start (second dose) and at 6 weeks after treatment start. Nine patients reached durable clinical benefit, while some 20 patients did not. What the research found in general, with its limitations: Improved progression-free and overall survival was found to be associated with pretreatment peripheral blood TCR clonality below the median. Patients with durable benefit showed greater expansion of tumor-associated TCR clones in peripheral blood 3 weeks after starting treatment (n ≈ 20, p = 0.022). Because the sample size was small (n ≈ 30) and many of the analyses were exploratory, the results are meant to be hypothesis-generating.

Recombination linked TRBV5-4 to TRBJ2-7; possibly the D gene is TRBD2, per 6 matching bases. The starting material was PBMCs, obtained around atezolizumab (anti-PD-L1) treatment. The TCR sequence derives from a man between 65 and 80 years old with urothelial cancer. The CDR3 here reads CASSLTPHGDLSGEQYF. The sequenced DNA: TGTGCCAGCAGCTTGACACCCCATGGGGACTTATCAGGCGAGCAGTACTTC. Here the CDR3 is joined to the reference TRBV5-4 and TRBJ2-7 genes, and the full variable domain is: ETGVTQSPTHLIKTRGQQVTLRCSSQSGHNTVSWYQQALGQGPQFIFQYYREEENGRGNFPPRFSGLQFPNYSSELNVNALELDDSALYLCASSLTPHGDLSGEQYFGPGTRLTVT.